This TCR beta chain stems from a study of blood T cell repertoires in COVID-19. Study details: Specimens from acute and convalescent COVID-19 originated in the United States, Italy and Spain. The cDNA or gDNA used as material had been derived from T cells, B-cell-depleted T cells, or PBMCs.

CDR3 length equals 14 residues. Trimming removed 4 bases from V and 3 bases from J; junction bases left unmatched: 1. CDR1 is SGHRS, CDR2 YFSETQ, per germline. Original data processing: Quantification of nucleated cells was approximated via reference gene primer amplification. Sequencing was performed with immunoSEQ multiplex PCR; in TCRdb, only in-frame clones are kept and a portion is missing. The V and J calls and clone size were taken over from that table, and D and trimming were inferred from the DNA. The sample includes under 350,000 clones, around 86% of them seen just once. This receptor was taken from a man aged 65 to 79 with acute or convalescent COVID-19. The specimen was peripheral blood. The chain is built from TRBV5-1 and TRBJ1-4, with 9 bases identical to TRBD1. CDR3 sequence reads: CASSRDRANEKLFF. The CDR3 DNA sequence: TGCGCCAGCAGCCGGGACAGGGCTAATGAAAAACTGTTTTTT.